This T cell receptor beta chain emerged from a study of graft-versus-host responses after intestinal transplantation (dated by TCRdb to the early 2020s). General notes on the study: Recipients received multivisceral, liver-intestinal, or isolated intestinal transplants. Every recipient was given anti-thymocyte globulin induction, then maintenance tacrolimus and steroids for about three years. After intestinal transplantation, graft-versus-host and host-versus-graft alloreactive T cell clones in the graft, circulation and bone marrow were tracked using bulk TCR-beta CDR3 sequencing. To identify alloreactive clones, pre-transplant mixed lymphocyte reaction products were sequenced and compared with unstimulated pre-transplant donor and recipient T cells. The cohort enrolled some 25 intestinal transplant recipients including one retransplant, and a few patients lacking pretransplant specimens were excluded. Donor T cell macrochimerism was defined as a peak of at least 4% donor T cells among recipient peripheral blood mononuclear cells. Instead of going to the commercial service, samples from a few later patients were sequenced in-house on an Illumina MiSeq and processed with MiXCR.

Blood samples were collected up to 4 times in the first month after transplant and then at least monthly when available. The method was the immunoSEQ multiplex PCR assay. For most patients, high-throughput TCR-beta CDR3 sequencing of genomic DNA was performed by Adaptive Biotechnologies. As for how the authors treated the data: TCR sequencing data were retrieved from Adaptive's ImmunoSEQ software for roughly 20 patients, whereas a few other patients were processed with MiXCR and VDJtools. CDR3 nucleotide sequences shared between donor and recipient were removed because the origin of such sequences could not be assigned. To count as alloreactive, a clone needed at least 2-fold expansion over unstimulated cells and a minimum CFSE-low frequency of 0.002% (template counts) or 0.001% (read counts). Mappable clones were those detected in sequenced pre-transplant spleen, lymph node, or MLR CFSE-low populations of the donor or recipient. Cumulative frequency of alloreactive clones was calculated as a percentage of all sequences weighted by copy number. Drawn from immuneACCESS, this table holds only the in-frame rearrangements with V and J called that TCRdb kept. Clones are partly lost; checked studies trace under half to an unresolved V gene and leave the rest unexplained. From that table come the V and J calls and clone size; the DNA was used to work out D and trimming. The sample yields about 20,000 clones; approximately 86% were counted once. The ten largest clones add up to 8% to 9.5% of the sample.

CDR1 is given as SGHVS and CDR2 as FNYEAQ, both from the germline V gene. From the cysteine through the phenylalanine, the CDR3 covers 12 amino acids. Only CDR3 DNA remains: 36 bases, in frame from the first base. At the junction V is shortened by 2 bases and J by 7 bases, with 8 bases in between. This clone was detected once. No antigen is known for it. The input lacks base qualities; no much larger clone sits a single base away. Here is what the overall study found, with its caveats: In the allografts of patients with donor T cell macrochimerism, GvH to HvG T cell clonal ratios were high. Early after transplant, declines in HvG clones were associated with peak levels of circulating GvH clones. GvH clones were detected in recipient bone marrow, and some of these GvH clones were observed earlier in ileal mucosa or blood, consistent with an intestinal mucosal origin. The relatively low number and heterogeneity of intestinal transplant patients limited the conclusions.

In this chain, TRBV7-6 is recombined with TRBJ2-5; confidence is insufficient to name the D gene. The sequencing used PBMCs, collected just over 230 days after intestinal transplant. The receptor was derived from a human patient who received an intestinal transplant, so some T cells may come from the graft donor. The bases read TGTGCCAGCAGCTTACCCCCGGGGACCCAGTACTTC. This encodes CASSLPPGTQYF.